This T cell receptor (beta chain) was sequenced in a study of patients and donors after allogeneic stem cell transplantation. The germline V gene has CDR1 DFQATT and CDR2 SNEGSKA (reference sequence). Trimming pared 0 bases from V and 1 base from J, leaving 11 bases between. The CDR3 sequence is 15 residues long. MiXCR, applied by TCRdb to the RT-PCR reads, yields one record per CDR3 protein. The repertoire holds about 70,000 distinct CDR3 sequences, with roughly 29% as singletons. The V call is TRBV20-1, the J call TRBJ2-3; no firm D call. The clonotype originates from a human donor who was either an allogeneic HSCT recipient or a stem cell or donor lymphocyte infusion donor (not recorded which). It is not recorded whose cells these are; they may come from a transplant donor. Source material: blood, either unsorted or a sorted T cell fraction (not recorded which). This CDR3 reads CSAREVEVGTDTQYF. DNA of the CDR3: TGCAGTGCTAGAGAGGTCGAGGTGGGCACAGATACGCAGTATTTT.